The entry below describes one TCR beta chain. The antigen is undetermined. The CDR3 spans 16 residues. Looked up from germline, CDR1 is SGHDN and CDR2 is FVKESK. V was pared by 5 bases and J by 7 bases, with 22 bases between. A sample-barcoded 5' primer and a J-beta primer mix were used in a second PCR of about 7 to 12 cycles. At least 3 million CDR3-containing paired-end reads were obtained per sample. TCRdb reanalysed the 5' RACE reads using MiXCR and keeps one entry per CDR3 protein. Here the sample spans 1.4 million or so distinct CDR3 sequences, 35% to 45% being singletons. The data were obtained in a study of blood T cells in healthy people across ages. Study overall: About one barcoded beta molecule was captured per two T cells (by template switching). Regarding the study as a whole: It was the long-lived donors that had more naive CD4+ cells and higher diversity than aged donors.

The TCR was taken from a woman in her late teens or twenties in good health. Sequenced: blood. This chain joins TRBV14 and TRBJ2-3, with a possible D match to TRBD1 (5 bases). CDR3 sequence: CASSSLQGGLSYTQYF. The CDR3 nucleotides read TGTGCCAGCAGCTCGCTCCAGGGCGGCCTTTCGTATACGCAGTATTTT.